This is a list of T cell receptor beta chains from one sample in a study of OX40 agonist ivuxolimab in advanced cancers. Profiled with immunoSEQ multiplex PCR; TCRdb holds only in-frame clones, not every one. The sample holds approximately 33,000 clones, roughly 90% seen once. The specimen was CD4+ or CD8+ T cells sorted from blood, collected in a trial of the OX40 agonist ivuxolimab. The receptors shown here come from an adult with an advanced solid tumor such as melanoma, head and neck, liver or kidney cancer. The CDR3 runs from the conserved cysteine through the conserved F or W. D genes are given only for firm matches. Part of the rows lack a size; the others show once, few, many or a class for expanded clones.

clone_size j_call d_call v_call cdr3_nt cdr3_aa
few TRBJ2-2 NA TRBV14 TGTGCCAGCAGCCAAGACCAGGGCCGTGGTAAACTGTTTTTT CASSQDQGRGKLFF
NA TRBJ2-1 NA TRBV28 TGTGCCAGCGGAAACCCGAGCTCCTACAATGAGCAGTTCTTC CASGNPSSYNEQFF
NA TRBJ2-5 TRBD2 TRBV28 TGTGCCAGCAGTACCCAAGCAGCGGGAGGGATTGAGACCCAGTACTTC CASSTQAAGGIETQYF
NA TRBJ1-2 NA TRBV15 TGTGCCACCAGCAGGGGGGACGGGTACTATGGCTACACCTTC CATSRGDGYYGYTF
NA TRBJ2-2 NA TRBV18 TGTGCCAGCTCATCCGGTACAGGATCGAACACCGGGGAGCTGTTTTTT CASSSGTGSNTGELFF
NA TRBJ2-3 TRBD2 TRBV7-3 TGTGCCAGCAGCTTAGGACTAGCGGGAGCGCCCCCGTATTTT CASSLGLAGAPPYF
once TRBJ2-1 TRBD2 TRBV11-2 TGTGCCAGCAGCTCCCGGACTAGCGGCTACAATGAGCAGTTCTTC CASSSRTSGYNEQFF
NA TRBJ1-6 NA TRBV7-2 TGTGCCAGCAGCTTACGACGGGAAAATTCACCCCTCCACTTT CASSLRRENSPLHF
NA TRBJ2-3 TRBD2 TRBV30 TGTGCCTGGACGATACTCCGGACTAGCGGGGGATACACAGATACGCAGTATTTT CAWTILRTSGGYTDTQYF
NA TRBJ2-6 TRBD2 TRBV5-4 TGTGCCAGCAGCTCCGGGGGGTCTGGGGCCAACGTCCTGACTTTC CASSSGGSGANVLTF
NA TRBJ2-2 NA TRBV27 TGTGCCAGCAGCATGAACATGGACATCCCCGGGGAGCTGTTTTTT CASSMNMDIPGELFF
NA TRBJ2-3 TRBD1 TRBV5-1 TGCGCCAGTACCCAGGACAGGGTGAGAGATACGCAGTATTTT CASTQDRVRDTQYF
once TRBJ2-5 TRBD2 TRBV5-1 TGCGCCAGCAGCCGCGGACTAGCGGGAGGAGAGACCCAGTACTTC CASSRGLAGGETQYF
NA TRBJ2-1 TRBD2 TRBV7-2 TGTGCCAGCAGCTTAGGCTTAGCGGGAGCTGTTGAGCAGTTCTTC CASSLGLAGAVEQFF
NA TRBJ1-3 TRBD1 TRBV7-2 TGTGCCACCGGGACAGATGGAAACACCATATATTTT CATGTDGNTIYF
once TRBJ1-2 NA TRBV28 TGTGCCAGCAGCACCGGGACAAACTATGGCTACACCTTC CASSTGTNYGYTF
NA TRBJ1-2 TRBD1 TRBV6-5 TGTGCCAGCAGAGCGACAGGGGCTGGATATGGCTACACCTTC CASRATGAGYGYTF
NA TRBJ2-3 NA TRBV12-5 TGTGCTAGTGGTTTGGAGAGAATTGAGGGGACAGATACGCAGTATTTT CASGLERIEGTDTQYF
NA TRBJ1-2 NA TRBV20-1 TGCAGTGCTAGACAGGGAAATGGCTACACCTTC CSARQGNGYTF
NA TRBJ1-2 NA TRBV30 TGTGCCTGGGGGACGTCGAACTATGGCTACACCTTC CAWGTSNYGYTF
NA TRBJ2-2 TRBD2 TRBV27 TGTGCCACTACCTTAGCGGGAGAGGGCACCGGGGAGCTGTTTTTT CATTLAGEGTGELFF
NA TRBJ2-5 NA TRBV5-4 TGTGCCAGCAGCTCGGGAAAGAGCGGGCAAGAGACCCAGTACTTC CASSSGKSGQETQYF
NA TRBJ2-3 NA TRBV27 TGTGCCAGCAGTTTACGGGGCGGAGATACGCAGTATTTT CASSLRGGDTQYF
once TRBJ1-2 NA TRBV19 TGTGCTAGTAGGGAGCGAGCTAACTATGGCTACACCTTC CASRERANYGYTF
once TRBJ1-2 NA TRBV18 TGTGCCAGCTCACCACCAGGAAGTTCTTATTTGGCTAACTATGGCTACACCTTC CASSPPGSSYLANYGYTF
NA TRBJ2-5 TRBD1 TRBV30 TGTGCCTGGAGTGTAGGGGGCGTGGCCCAGTACTTC CAWSVGGVAQYF
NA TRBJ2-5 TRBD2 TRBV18 TGTGCCAGCTCACCCGGACTAGAAGCGGAGACCCAGTACTTC CASSPGLEAETQYF
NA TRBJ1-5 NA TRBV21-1 TGTGCCAGCAGACTCAATCAGGGGGCGCAACAGCCCCAGCATTTT CASRLNQGAQQPQHF
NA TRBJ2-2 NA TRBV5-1 TGCGCCAGCACGGACACCGGGGAGCTGTTTTTT CASTDTGELFF
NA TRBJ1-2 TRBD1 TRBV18 TGTGCCAGCTCACACCCGGGACAGAACTATGGCTACACCTTC CASSHPGQNYGYTF
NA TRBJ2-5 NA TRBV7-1 TGTGCCAGCAGCTTAGTTCAAGAGACCCAGTACTTC CASSLVQETQYF
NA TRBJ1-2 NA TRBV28 TGTGCCAGCAGGGGGGACGTGCGGACCAACTATGGCTACACCTTC CASRGDVRTNYGYTF
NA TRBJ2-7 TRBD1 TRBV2 TGTGCCAGCAGAGGACAGGGGATTCAATCCTCCTACGAGCAGTACTTC CASRGQGIQSSYEQYF
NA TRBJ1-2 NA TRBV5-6 TGTGCCAGCAGCTTATTACAGGGTTCCTATGGCTACACCTTC CASSLLQGSYGYTF
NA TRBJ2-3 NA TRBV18 TGTGCCAGCTCACCATCTAGCACAGATACGCAGTATTTT CASSPSSTDTQYF
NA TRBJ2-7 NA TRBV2 TGTGCCAGCCAGGATGTGTTGAGCTCCTACGAGCAGTACTTC CASQDVLSSYEQYF
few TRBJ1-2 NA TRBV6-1 TGTGCCAGCAGTGAAGGGGCAGACGGGAATGGCTACACCTTC CASSEGADGNGYTF
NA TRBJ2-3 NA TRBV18 TGTGCCAGCTCACCGTGGACAGATACGCAGTATTTT CASSPWTDTQYF
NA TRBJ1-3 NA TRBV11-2 TGTGCCAGCAGCTTAAACAGGGTGGGAAACACCATATATTTT CASSLNRVGNTIYF
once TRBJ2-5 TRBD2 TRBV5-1 TGCGCCAGCAGCAGGCCGGGAGCGGGGCGGGAGACCCAGTACTTC CASSRPGAGRETQYF
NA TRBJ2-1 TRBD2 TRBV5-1 TGCGCCAGCCAGGGACTAGCGGGCGACAATGAGCAGTTCTTC CASQGLAGDNEQFF
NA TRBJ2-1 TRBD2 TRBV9 TGTGCCAGCAGCGTAGGCGGCCTAGCGGGAGTCAATGAGCAGTTCTTC CASSVGGLAGVNEQFF
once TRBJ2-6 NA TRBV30 TGTGCCTGGAGTAAGGTAGCGGCGGGGGCCAACGTCCTGACTTTC CAWSKVAAGANVLTF
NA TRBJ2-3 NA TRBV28 TGTGCCAGCAGTTCCGGGGGACCCTGGGCAGATACGCAGTATTTT CASSSGGPWADTQYF
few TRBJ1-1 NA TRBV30 TGTGCCTGGAGTTCAGGTAGGGTTGGAATCACTGAAGCTTTCTTT CAWSSGRVGITEAFF